Presented here are 30 T cell receptor beta chains from one specimen sequenced in a study of post-analysis software for immune sequencing data. Unique molecular identifiers had been added to the TCR beta cDNA libraries. Using its own MiXCR run on the PCR reads, TCRdb lists one record per CDR3 protein. This sample carries 750,000 to 900,000 distinct CDR3 sequences, around 42% of them seen once, and the ten largest clones take just under 5%. No cognate antigen is known for these TCRs. Findings and caveats of the study: About 5 TRBV segments occurring more often in patients than controls included TRBV5-6, TRBV5-1 and TRBV20-1.

Sequencing was done on a sample of blood. These receptors were collected from a girl aged 5 to 17 with multiple sclerosis.

The CDR3 is CASSLDLTYEQYF. Written as DNA, the CDR3 is TGTGCCAGCAGCTTGGACCTTACCTACGAGCAGTACTTC. J is TRBJ2-7 and V is TRBV5-5, with unresolved D. Per the germline V gene, CDR1 is SGHKS and CDR2 is YYEKEE (reference sequence). V lost 0 bases and J 2 bases, leaving 6 bases between the germline ends. The CDR3 is 13 residues long.

About this clonotype: A read error may account for a junction end that differs from germline. The chain combines TRBV12-3 or TRBV12-4 with TRBJ1-3; D perhaps matches TRBD1 (6 bases). The CDR3 loop spans 13 amino acids. Written as DNA, the CDR3 is TGTGCCAGCAATTTACAGGGTCGAAACACCATATATTTT. It translates to CASNLQGRNTIYF.

The rearrangement uses TRBV6-6 and TRBJ2-7; D is perhaps TRBD1 (5 bases). Trimming took off 6 bases at V and 6 bases at J, with 18 bases between the two ends. The CDR3 has 14 amino acids. Germline V gives CDR1 MNHNY, CDR2 SVGAGI (reference sequence). In nucleotides, the CDR3 is TGTGCCAGCAGCCCTAGACAGCAGGCCCCCGAGCAGTACTTC. Residues: CASSPRQQAPEQYF.

The chain links TRBV5-1 to TRBJ2-1, with 10 bases matching TRBD2. After removal of 0 bases from V and 10 bases from J, the junction contained 7 bases not matched to a gene. Germline CDR1 SGHRS, CDR2 YFSETQ. The CDR3 length is 15 residues. CDR3 protein: CASSLALAGEGEQFF. DNA for the CDR3: TGCGCCAGCAGCTTGGCGCTAGCGGGAGAGGGGGAGCAGTTCTTC.

This clonotype was counted a single time. V gene TRBV7-9 combines with J gene TRBJ2-5, with D perhaps TRBD1 (5 bases). The germline V gene has CDR1 SEHNR and CDR2 FQNEAQ (reference sequence). V was shortened by 5 bases and J by 5 bases, with 18 bases between the two germline ends. The CDR3 runs to 15 residues. The CDR3 region is CASSPPVGPDETQYF. For the CDR3, the DNA is TGTGCCAGCAGCCCCCCCGTGGGGCCCGATGAGACCCAGTACTTC.

The chain carries TRBV29-1 and TRBJ2-7, with a weak D call TRBD2 (6 bases). V dropped 3 bases and J dropped 6 bases, with 12 bases sitting between them. The CDR3 contains 12 residues. Germline V CDR1 and CDR2: SQVTM, ANQGSEA. This CDR3 reads CSVERGAGEQYF. Written as DNA, the CDR3 is TGCAGCGTTGAGCGCGGGGCGGGCGAGCAGTACTTC.

The chain links TRBV7-2 to TRBJ1-1, with TRBD1 identical over 7 bases. The CDR3 totals 14 residues. Germline trimming cut 5 bases from V and 10 bases from J; bases unmatched to any gene: 13. Germline assignment: CDR1 SGHTA and CDR2 FQGNSA. The CDR3 region is CASSRGTEGRRAFF. In nucleotides, the CDR3 is TGTGCCAGCAGCCGGGGGACAGAGGGACGCCGAGCTTTCTTT.

This rearrangement joins TRBV9 to TRBJ2-4; 15 bases map to TRBD2. The germline V gene encodes CDR1 SGDLS and CDR2 YYNGEE. The V segment lost 1 base and the J segment 3 bases; nucleotides outside the gene matches: 5. The length of the CDR3 is 18 residues. CDR3 amino acids: CASSVSGLAGGIKNIQYF. The CDR3 bases are TGTGCCAGCAGCGTATCGGGACTAGCGGGAGGTATCAAAAACATTCAGTACTTC.

The rearrangement links TRBV9 to TRBJ1-1; TRBD1 matches 8 bases. The V gene's germline CDR1 is SGDLS and CDR2 YYNGEE. V shed 3 bases, J shed 4 bases, and the junction held 2 bases outside the gene matches. This CDR3 has 13 amino acids. Written as DNA, the CDR3 is TGTGCCAGCAGCGCAGGGGGCGGCACTGAAGCTTTCTTT. Its translation: CASSAGGGTEAFF.

This clonotype has more than one count but fewer than ten. The chain couples TRBV6-1 to TRBJ2-3, with 8 bases matching TRBD2. The CDR3 contains 15 residues. Germline V gene sequence: CDR1 MNHNS, CDR2 SASEGT. V shed 6 bases and J 4 bases; nucleotides not matched to a gene: 9. CDR3 protein: CASRPGLAGPDTQYF. CDR3 nucleotide sequence: TGTGCCAGCAGGCCCGGACTAGCTGGCCCAGATACGCAGTATTTT.

This chain uses TRBV5-6 with TRBJ2-3; 8 nucleotides line up with TRBD1. V trimming: 6 bases; J trimming: 2 bases; junction bases outside the gene matches: 8. The CDR3 covers 15 residues. From germline, CDR1 is SGHDT and CDR2 YYEEEE. The CDR3 reads CASTPGTGPTDTQYF. The CDR3, as DNA: TGTGCCAGCACCCCGGGGACAGGTCCCACAGATACGCAGTATTTT.

The V gene is TRBV3-1, the J gene TRBJ2-1, with TRBD2 identical over 13 bases. CDR1 LGHDT and CDR2 YNNKEL come from the germline V gene (reference sequence). CDR3 length: 17 amino acids. V trimming: 2 bases; J trimming: 4 bases; junction bases outside the gene matches: 5. In DNA form, the CDR3 reads TGTGCCAGCAGCCAACCCGGACTAGCGGGAGCTTACAATGAGCAGTTCTTC. Its translation: CASSQPGLAGAYNEQFF.

This clonotype appeared a few times. The CDR3 protein is CAIWDTNGELFF. DNA for the CDR3: TGTGCCATCTGGGACACCAACGGGGAGCTGTTTTTT. The chain has TRBV10-3 and TRBJ2-2; perhaps TRBD1 as D (6 bases). Germline V gives CDR1 ENHRY, CDR2 SYGVKD. The CDR3 consists of 12 residues. The ends were cut back, 8 bases at V and 7 bases at J, with 11 bases in the middle.

The chain carries TRBV29-1 and TRBJ2-1; maybe TRBD2 (5 bases). Germline values: CDR1 SQVTM, CDR2 ANQGSEA. The CDR3 sequence is 15 residues long. Trimming left V 1 base short and J 0 bases short, with 10 bases between. The CDR3 spells CSVEVSASSYNEQFF. The CDR3 DNA reads as TGCAGCGTTGAAGTTAGCGCCAGCTCCTACAATGAGCAGTTCTTC.

CDR3 region: CASALGQRAQDEQFF. The DNA for the CDR3 is TGTGCCAGCGCCCTTGGGCAGCGGGCGCAGGATGAGCAGTTCTTC. This chain links TRBV2 with TRBJ2-1; weak D call: TRBD2 (6 bases). The CDR3 has 15 amino acids. Looked up from germline, CDR1 is SNHLY and CDR2 is FYNNEI. Trimming cost V 8 bases and J 8 bases, with 22 bases left between them.

This clonotype was picked up a small number of times. The gene calls are TRBV24-1 and TRBJ1-2, with TRBD1 identical over 8 bases. The CDR3 extends over 13 amino acids. V shed 4 bases and J 7 bases; nucleotides not matched to a gene: 4. CDR1 KGHDR and CDR2 SFDVKD come from the germline V gene. The CDR3 here is CATSDTDRAGYTF. In nucleotides, the CDR3 is TGTGCCACCAGTGACACGGACAGGGCTGGCTACACCTTC.

The CDR3 spells CASRAQGTDTQYF. In DNA form, the CDR3 reads TGTGCCAGCAGGGCCCAGGGCACAGATACGCAGTATTTT. The genes are TRBV6-4 and TRBJ2-3, with D uncertain. CDR3 length: 13 amino acids. V shed 6 bases and J shed 1 base, with 8 bases lying between them. The germline gives CDR1 MRHNA, CDR2 SNTAGT.

The chain has TRBV15 and TRBJ2-7; D tentatively fits TRBD1 or TRBD2 (5 bases each). This CDR3 has 14 residues. CDR1 and CDR2 (germline): LNHNV, YYDKDF (reference sequence). Trimming left V 2 bases short and J 0 bases short, with 8 bases between. CDR3 in DNA: TGTGCCACCAGCAGAAGGGACGGCTCCTACGAGCAGTACTTC. This codes for CATSRRDGSYEQYF.

The J gene is TRBJ2-1, the V gene TRBV7-9, with 14 bases that match TRBD2. The germline V gene has CDR1 SEHNR and CDR2 FQNEAQ (reference sequence). This CDR3 region has 16 residues. With 7 bases clipped from V and 9 bases from J, the junction kept 11 bases outside the gene matches. CDR3 amino acids: CASTQTSGRVRGEQFF. CDR3 bases: TGTGCCAGCACCCAGACTAGCGGGAGGGTAAGAGGTGAGCAGTTCTTC.

This clonotype was found a few times. The chain uses TRBV7-8 and TRBJ2-1; 8 bases are shared with TRBD2. Germline lookup yields CDR1 SGHVS and CDR2 FQNEAQ. J lost 8 bases, V lost 1 base, and 7 bases had no gene match. The CDR3 totals 15 residues. The CDR3: CASSLGGTRSHEQFF. The CDR3 nucleotides read TGTGCCAGCAGCTTAGGGGGGACTAGATCCCATGAGCAGTTCTTC.

There are a few counts of this clonotype. CDR3: CSPSSAGYEQYF. Written as DNA, the CDR3 is TGCAGCCCCTCTAGCGCCGGTTACGAGCAGTACTTC. V and J are TRBV20-1 and TRBJ2-7, with a weak D call TRBD2 (6 bases). The CDR3 totals 12 residues. Germline V gene sequence: CDR1 DFQATT, CDR2 SNEGSKA (reference sequence).

This clonotype occurred a few times. CDR3 coding DNA: TGTGCCAGCAGAAGGGACAGGGGTTCCTACAATGAGCAGTTCTTC. Translating it yields CASRRDRGSYNEQFF. V is TRBV12-3 or TRBV12-4 and J is TRBJ2-1, with 10 positions matching TRBD1. The CDR3 extends over 15 amino acids. V shed 6 bases, J shed 1 base, and the junction held 3 bases outside the gene matches.

The chain links TRBV3-1 to TRBJ2-1; D is possibly TRBD1 or TRBD2 (5 bases each). This CDR3 contains 13 residues. V was cut by 3 bases and J by 7 bases, with 10 bases left in between. Germline CDR1 and CDR2: LGHDT and YNNKEL (reference sequence). The CDR3 sequence: CASSQGPGNEQFF. CDR3 bases: TGTGCCAGCAGCCAGGGACCAGGGAATGAGCAGTTCTTC.

This chain joins TRBV5-1 and TRBJ2-5, with TRBD2 as a possible D gene (6 bases). With 4 bases removed from V and 3 bases from J, the gap between germline ends came to 19 bases. The CDR3 extends over 16 amino acids. Germline V CDR1 and CDR2: SGHRS, YFSETQ. CDR3 in amino acids: CASSLGSQVREETQYF. The DNA of the CDR3 is TGCGCCAGCAGCCTCGGGAGCCAGGTTCGGGAAGAGACCCAGTACTTC.

The CDR3, as DNA: TGTGCCAGCAGCTTACCAAAAACCGGGACACTTACGAACACCGGGGAGCTGTTTTTT. The encoded protein is CASSLPKTGTLTNTGELFF. This chain joins TRBV7-2 and TRBJ2-2; TRBD1 might be the D (6 bases). V lost 2 bases and J 0 bases, leaving 19 bases between the germline ends. Germline-derived CDR1 and CDR2 are SGHTA and FQGNSA. The CDR3 loop spans 19 amino acids.

The chain combines TRBV6-5 with TRBJ2-7, with TRBD1 as a possible D gene (5 bases). Per germline, CDR1 MNHEY and CDR2 SVGAGI. This CDR3 region has 13 residues. Between the trimmed V and J ends, which lost 0 bases and 5 bases, there was a span of 8 bases. The CDR3: CASSYSDRHEQYF. The DNA of the CDR3 is TGTGCCAGCAGTTACTCTGACAGACACGAGCAGTACTTC.

This rearrangement joins TRBV27 to TRBJ2-3; D remains ambiguous. CDR1 is MNHEY, CDR2 SMNVEV, per germline (reference sequence). The CDR3 length is 16 residues. With 6 bases removed from V and 0 bases from J, the gap between germline ends came to 16 bases. In DNA, the CDR3 is TGTGCCAGCAGCCCTATGGGTCAGACTAGCACAGATACGCAGTATTTT. Translation gives CASSPMGQTSTDTQYF.

This clonotype was observed a single time. The gene calls are TRBV9 and TRBJ2-7; D is undetermined. The end of the DNA fits TRBJ2-5 better, so the J call may be wrong. The CDR3 has 14 residues. Germline V gene lookup returns CDR1 SGDLS and CDR2 YYNGEE. The CDR3 sequence is CASSVGPVSETQYF. CDR3 bases: TGTGCCAGCAGCGTAGGGCCGGTTTCAGAGACCCAGTACTTC.

The rearrangement uses TRBV11-2 and TRBJ1-1, with D possibly matching TRBD1 (5 bases). The length of the CDR3 is 18 residues. Germline V gene sequence: CDR1 SGHAT, CDR2 FQNNGV. V shed 2 bases and J shed 0 bases, with 19 bases lying between them. In nucleotides, the CDR3 is TGTGCCAGCAGCTTACACCCTCGGGGCAGTTCCGTGAACACTGAAGCTTTCTTT. This encodes CASSLHPRGSSVNTEAFF.

This rearrangement joins TRBV7-9 to TRBJ1-2; maybe TRBD1 (6 bases). This CDR3 has 15 residues. V lost 5 bases and J lost 0, with 13 bases in between. The germline CDR1 and CDR2 sequences are SEHNR and FQNEAQ (reference sequence). CDR3 sequence (DNA): TGTGCCAGCAGCCCCGAAGGGGGGCCTAACTATGGCTACACCTTC. Encoded protein: CASSPEGGPNYGYTF. The variable domain in full, completed from reference TRBV7-9 and TRBJ1-2, reads DTGVSQNPRHKITKRGQNVTFRCDPISEHNRLYWYRQTLGQGPEFLTYFQNEAQLEKSRLLSDRFSAERPKGSFSTLEIQRTEQGDSAMYLCASSPEGGPNYGYTFGSGTRLTVV.